This TCR beta chain was documented in a study of CD8 T cells in Susac syndrome. With random hexamers, reverse transcription was performed on 0.5 to 1 ug of RNA. TCRdb passed the immunoSEQ multiplex PCR reads through MiXCR, listing each CDR3 protein once. The sample gives around 140,000 distinct CDR3 sequences, roughly 80% of which show up once; about 0.51% is in the top ten. The V and J ends lost 3 bases and 1 base, in that order; junction bases with no gene match: 11. This CDR3 comprises 18 residues. The sequenced sample consisted of CD8+ T cells from PBMCs. The genes are TRBV12-3 or TRBV12-4 and TRBJ2-3, with 9 bases that match TRBD2. This sequence was found in a human donor with multiple sclerosis. The CDR3 DNA reads as TGTGCCAGCAGTTTCTGGGGCGGGAGGGCCAGAGGCACAGATACGCAGTATTTT. Protein product: CASSFWGGRARGTDTQYF.